The 32 T cell receptor beta chains in this list originate from one sample, sequenced in a study of T cell repertoires in cytomegalovirus infection (dated by TCRdb to the late 2010s). Antigens of these TCRs are unknown. Data came from an Illumina HiSeq 1500. In TCRdb, the public reads were trimmed at Q25 with fastp and aligned with MiXCR, with productive beta chains retained. When rows share a CDR3 protein, they turn into one entry using the most common DNA and genes. This sample has some 920,000 distinct CDR3 sequences in its table, and roughly 31% of those were observed once. Over 13% of the sample is held by the ten biggest clonotypes. Sample treatment or condition, as interpreted from the label and publication: in vitro stimulation with specific CMV peptide epitopes to enrich CMV-specific T cells. Sample: cultured CD8+ T cells from PBMCs, taken from culture after CMV antigen stimulation. The receptor source for this set is a human donor in good health (CMV status not recorded). Some clones in this sample may be carry-over from other donors' samples.

V usage is TRBV24-1 and J usage is TRBJ2-1; D may be TRBD1 (6 bases). V was pared by 4 bases and J by 7 bases, with 10 bases between. This CDR3 contains 13 residues. Germline CDR1 KGHDR, CDR2 SFDVKD. The chain's CDR3 is CATSELDRNEQFF. DNA for the CDR3: TGTGCCACCAGTGAGCTCGACAGGAATGAGCAGTTCTTC.

The chain links TRBV20-1 to TRBJ2-5; tentatively, D is TRBD2 (5 bases). CDR1 is DFQATT, CDR2 SNEGSKA, per germline (reference sequence). V was trimmed by 7 bases and J by 7 bases, leaving 10 bases between them. This CDR3 region has 10 residues. The CDR3 bases are TGCAGTGTTCCGGGGAGGACCCAGTACTTC. Translating it yields CSVPGRTQYF.

The chain couples TRBV11-3 to TRBJ2-2; TRBD1 matches at 7 bases. Germline loops: CDR1 SGHNT, CDR2 YENEEA. This CDR3 spans 15 amino acids. Losses at the gene ends were 5 bases for V and 5 bases for J; bases not matched to a gene: 8. CDR3 sequence reads: CASSDPTGLTGELFF. Written as DNA, the CDR3 is TGTGCCAGCAGCGATCCGACAGGGTTGACCGGGGAGCTGTTTTTT.

As concerns this clonotype: Germline and junction disagree at one end, which may indicate a read error. The chain has TRBV12-3 or TRBV12-4 and TRBJ1-3; 8 bases align to TRBD1. The CDR3 is made up of 16 amino acids. This CDR3 is CASRSIGTGGGNIIYF. The CDR3 DNA follows: TGTGCCAGCAGATCCATAGGGACAGGCGGTGGAAACATCATATATTTT.

This clonotype was recorded a few times. This chain joins TRBV7-2 and TRBJ2-5, with 9 bases fitting TRBD2. The CDR3 runs to 13 residues. CDR1 and CDR2 (germline): SGHTA, FQGNSA. The ends lost 10 bases at V and 4 bases at J; junction bases unmatched: 7. The CDR3 DNA follows: TGTGCCACAGGCGGGGGGGCCGGAGAGACCCAGTACTTC. Translation gives CATGGGAGETQYF.

This clonotype was counted between two and nine times. This chain connects TRBV19 to TRBJ1-5; the D is unclear. This CDR3 region has 15 residues. V was trimmed by 3 bases and J by 0 bases, leaving 9 bases between them. Germline V gives CDR1 LNHDA, CDR2 SQIVND (reference sequence). CDR3 nucleotide sequence: TGTGCCAGTAGTATCGGGGTTAATAGCAATCAGCCCCAGCATTTT. As protein: CASSIGVNSNQPQHF.

CDR3 in DNA: TGCAGTGCTATGAAAATGGAGTCGAACACTGAAGCTTTCTTT. As protein: CSAMKMESNTEAFF. V is TRBV20-1 and J is TRBJ1-1; D is uncertain. This CDR3 has 14 amino acids. Per germline, CDR1 DFQATT and CDR2 SNEGSKA (reference sequence). V was cut by 4 bases and J by 1 base, with 13 bases left in between.

This clonotype was seen repeatedly, ten times or more. The chain is built from TRBV7-2 and TRBJ2-3; TRBD2 matches at 15 bases. CDR3 length: 17 residues. Germline values: CDR1 SGHTA, CDR2 FQGNSA. After removal of 4 bases from V and 5 bases from J, the junction contained 7 bases not matched to a gene. CDR3 sequence: CASSSLGLAGGGDTQYF. CDR3 in DNA: TGTGCCAGCAGCTCCTTGGGACTAGCGGGGGGCGGAGATACGCAGTATTTT.

The J gene is TRBJ1-2, the V gene TRBV4-1; unclear D gene. This CDR3 is 20 amino acids long. The V end lost 1 base, the J end lost 5 bases, and 29 bases lay between the germline ends. The germline V gene has CDR1 MGHRA and CDR2 YSYEKL. The CDR3 region is CASSQVRFRPSEDFFYGYTF. CDR3 bases: TGCGCCAGCAGCCAAGTCAGGTTTAGACCCAGTGAGGATTTTTTTTATGGCTACACCTTC.

V gene TRBV6-5 combines with J gene TRBJ1-1; the match to TRBD1 covers 10 bases. CDR1 and CDR2 from the germline V gene are MNHEY and SVGAGI. Trimming cost V 2 bases and J 1 base; bases outside gene matches: 10. This CDR3 contains 18 residues. The CDR3: CASSYRIGTGEGNTEAFF. DNA of the CDR3: TGTGCCAGCAGTTACCGCATAGGGACAGGGGAAGGGAACACTGAAGCTTTCTTT.

This clonotype came up a few times. The chain employs TRBV7-9 and TRBJ2-1; 12 bases line up with TRBD2. Germline CDR1 reads SEHNR; CDR2 reads FQNEAQ (reference sequence). Germline trimming cut 4 bases from V and 6 bases from J; bases unmatched to any gene: 7. The CDR3 extends over 16 amino acids. CDR3 sequence: CASSSSGGAGFNEQFF. The CDR3 nucleotides read TGTGCCAGCAGCTCTAGCGGGGGGGCTGGGTTCAATGAGCAGTTCTTC.

This clonotype was counted between two and nine times. V and J are TRBV12-5 and TRBJ2-1; D uncertain. The germline gives CDR1 LGHNT, CDR2 FRNRAP. V dropped 1 base and J dropped 3 bases, with 7 bases sitting between them. The CDR3 loop spans 14 amino acids. CDR3 in amino acids: CASGLDQFYNEQFF. CDR3 DNA sequence: TGTGCTAGTGGTTTGGATCAGTTCTACAATGAGCAGTTCTTC.

This clonotype was found many times. The V and J genes are TRBV7-6 and TRBJ2-1, with a weak D call TRBD1 (5 bases). The CDR3 contains 14 residues. Germline assignment: CDR1 SGHVS and CDR2 FNYEAQ. The germline V and J ends were trimmed by 5 bases and 6 bases, with 14 bases remaining between them. For the CDR3, the DNA is TGTGCCAGCAGCCCCCGGGCAGGGATCAATGAGCAGTTCTTC. This encodes CASSPRAGINEQFF. Using reference TRBV7-6 and TRBJ2-1 for the parts outside the CDR3, the full variable domain is GAGVSQSPRYKVTKRGQDVALRCDPISGHVSLYWYRQALGQGPEFLTYFNYEAQQDKSGLPNDRFSAERPEGSISTLTIQRTEQRDSAMYRCASSPRAGINEQFFGPGTRLTVL.

Only a few counts were recorded for this clonotype. J is TRBJ2-3 and V is TRBV10-2, with TRBD2 matching over 8 bases. Germline CDR1 and CDR2: WSHSY and SAAADI. CDR3 size: 16 residues. J lost 2 bases, V lost 0 bases, and 4 bases had no gene match. The CDR3 loop reads CASSESSGGPTDTQYF. CDR3 coding DNA: TGCGCCAGCAGTGAGTCGAGCGGGGGACCCACAGATACGCAGTATTTT.

The gene calls are TRBV12-3 or TRBV12-4 and TRBJ1-2, with TRBD1 matching over 7 bases. CDR3 length equals 13 residues. CDR3 nucleotides: TGTGCTGCCAGGGGGGCGGGGGCCGGTGGCTACACCTTC. Protein: CAARGAGAGGYTF.

The chain employs TRBV7-9 and TRBJ1-2; TRBD1 might be the D (5 bases). Trimming left V 5 bases short and J 5 bases short, with 18 bases between. The CDR3 totals 15 residues. The germline V gene encodes CDR1 SEHNR and CDR2 FQNEAQ (reference sequence). CDR3 DNA sequence: TGTGCCAGCAGCCCGTCAGGGCAGGCCATTTATGGCTACACCTTC. Protein product: CASSPSGQAIYGYTF.

This clonotype was observed a few times. The rearrangement links TRBV6-6 to TRBJ1-5; the D is unclear. Germline V CDR1 and CDR2: MNHNY, SVGAGI (reference sequence). V dropped 0 bases and J dropped 1 base, with 7 bases sitting between them. The CDR3 spans 15 residues. The CDR3 loop reads CASSYSWESNQPQHF. Written as DNA, the CDR3 is TGTGCCAGCAGTTACTCTTGGGAGAGCAATCAGCCCCAGCATTTT.

This rearrangement joins TRBV13 to TRBJ2-7, with 7 bases that match TRBD1. V shed 5 bases, J shed 1 base, and the junction held 5 bases outside the gene matches. CDR1 is PRHDT and CDR2 is FYEKMQ in the germline V gene (reference sequence). The CDR3 covers 14 residues. The CDR3 DNA reads TGTGCCAGCAGCCCACCGGGACAGTCCTACGAGCAGTACTTC. Protein: CASSPPGQSYEQYF.

The table lists this clonotype with many counts. The CDR3: CASGLVYGSSYNEQFF. The CDR3 coding sequence is TGTGCTAGTGGTTTGGTATATGGAAGCTCCTACAATGAGCAGTTCTTC. The chain has TRBV12-5 and TRBJ2-1; no clear D. The CDR3 contains 16 residues. Germline V gene sequence: CDR1 LGHNT, CDR2 FRNRAP. Trimming took off 0 bases at V and 0 bases at J, with 9 bases between the two ends.

This clonotype turned up a few times. This sequence joins TRBV19 and TRBJ2-7, with 9 bases lining up with TRBD1. Trimming took 5 bases from V and 0 from J; bases not matched to a gene: 8. The CDR3 loop spans 16 amino acids. Germline CDR1 and CDR2: LNHDA and SQIVND (reference sequence). The CDR3 DNA is TGTGCCAGTAGTCGCCTACCGGGACAGGGCTCCTACGAGCAGTACTTC. Translated: CASSRLPGQGSYEQYF.

This clonotype was detected many times. This chain uses TRBV6-1 with TRBJ1-1, with TRBD1 matching over 8 bases. J lost 5 bases, V lost 4 bases, and 6 bases had no gene match. Germline lookup yields CDR1 MNHNS and CDR2 SASEGT. The CDR3 length is 14 residues. This CDR3 is CASSADRAETEAFF. CDR3 DNA: TGTGCCAGCAGTGCGGACAGGGCGGAAACTGAAGCTTTCTTT.

Worth noting for this clonotype: At one end, the junction sequence differs from germline, possibly due to a read error. V usage is TRBV29-1 and J usage is TRBJ2-2; a weak D match, TRBD2 (5 bases). CDR1 and CDR2 (germline): SQVTM, ANQGSEA. The CDR3 covers 13 residues. This CDR3 reads CSVESNGSGDLFF. In nucleotides, the CDR3 is TGCAGCGTTGAAAGTAACGGGTCCGGGGATCTGTTTTTT.

The rearrangement joins TRBV28 to TRBJ1-1; no reliable D call. CDR1 MDHEN and CDR2 SYDVKM come from the germline V gene. The germline V and J ends were trimmed by 5 bases and 1 base, with 14 bases remaining between them. This CDR3 region has 15 residues. CDR3 region: CASSPPPGKNTEAFF. DNA for the CDR3: TGTGCCAGCAGTCCGCCTCCCGGGAAGAACACTGAAGCTTTCTTT.

The rearrangement uses TRBV28 and TRBJ2-1; TRBD2 matches 8 bases. The CDR3 is made up of 20 amino acids. Trimming took 1 base from V and 7 from J; bases not matched to a gene: 21. Germline-derived CDR1 and CDR2 are MDHEN and SYDVKM. CDR3 region: CASSLYISPEASGFRNEQFF. The CDR3 DNA follows: TGTGCCAGCAGTTTATATATTAGTCCCGAAGCTAGCGGGTTTAGAAATGAGCAGTTCTTC.

The chain uses TRBV19 and TRBJ1-1; 8 positions match TRBD1. J gave up 7 bases and V 3 bases, and 10 bases lay outside the gene matches. The germline V gene encodes CDR1 LNHDA and CDR2 SQIVND (reference sequence). CDR3 length: 15 amino acids. CDR3: CASSIPGQGVFEAFF. DNA for the CDR3: TGTGCCAGTAGTATCCCCGGACAGGGAGTATTTGAAGCTTTCTTT.

The rearrangement joins TRBV7-9 to TRBJ1-5; D not resolved. Germline lookup yields CDR1 SEHNR and CDR2 FQNEAQ (reference sequence). CDR3 length: 12 residues. Trimming pared 9 bases from V and 6 bases from J, leaving 12 bases between. This CDR3 is CASSWAGQPQHF. CDR3 sequence (DNA): TGTGCCAGTTCTTGGGCAGGTCAGCCCCAGCATTTT.

This clonotype has at least ten counts. The chain's CDR3 is CASSLRLAGGPTDTQYF. The DNA for the CDR3 is TGTGCCAGCAGCTTGAGACTAGCGGGGGGGCCCACAGATACGCAGTATTTT. V gene TRBV7-2 combines with J gene TRBJ2-3, with 14 positions matching TRBD2. Per the germline V gene, CDR1 is SGHTA and CDR2 is FQGNSA. The V segment lost 3 bases and the J segment 2 bases; nucleotides outside the gene matches: 4. The CDR3 has 17 residues.

The chain has TRBV6-2 or TRBV6-3 and TRBJ2-2, with 7 bases fitting TRBD2. Trimming took 4 bases from V and 5 from J; bases not matched to a gene: 19. The V gene's germline CDR1 is MNHEY and CDR2 SVGEGT. This CDR3 has 19 amino acids. The CDR3 sequence: CASSSTRVAGSPRTGELFF. The CDR3 nucleotides are TGTGCCAGCAGTTCTACCCGAGTAGCGGGTTCGCCGAGGACCGGGGAGCTGTTTTTT.

This clonotype was seen more than once but under ten times. This sequence joins TRBV5-4 and TRBJ1-5; the D is unclear. The ends were cut back, 2 bases at V and 0 bases at J, with 21 bases in the middle. CDR1 is SGHNT and CDR2 is YYREEE in the germline V gene (reference sequence). CDR3 size: 19 residues. CDR3 protein: CASSFQQLSIGDSNQPQHF. CDR3 nucleotides: TGTGCCAGCAGCTTCCAACAACTCTCCATCGGGGATAGCAATCAGCCCCAGCATTTT.

This chain links TRBV27 with TRBJ2-1, with TRBD1 identical over 8 bases. Germline CDR1 and CDR2: MNHEY and SMNVEV (reference sequence). The CDR3 runs 16 residues. With V trimmed by 0 bases and J by 5 bases, 6 bases remained unmatched. CDR3 DNA: TGTGCCAGCAGTTTATCAAGGACAGGGTCCGACAATGAGCAGTTCTTC. Protein: CASSLSRTGSDNEQFF.

The chain is built from TRBV10-3 and TRBJ1-2, with D unresolved. This CDR3 spans 16 amino acids. Trimming shortened V by 3 bases and J by 0 bases, and 14 bases separated the two germline ends. CDR1 and CDR2 (germline): ENHRY, SYGVKD. CDR3 region: CAISDSLGHPNYGYTF. The CDR3 DNA follows: TGTGCCATCAGTGATTCCCTCGGGCACCCTAACTATGGCTACACCTTC.

This clonotype was found many times. V and J are TRBV7-6 and TRBJ2-3, with 11 bases identical to TRBD2. The CDR3 has 15 residues. V trimming: 5 bases; J trimming: 6 bases; junction bases outside the gene matches: 7. The germline gives CDR1 SGHVS, CDR2 FNYEAQ. For the CDR3, the DNA is TGTGCCAGCAGCGGAACTAGCGGGGGTTGGGATACGCAGTATTTT. This gives the protein CASSGTSGGWDTQYF.